Shown below are 22 T cell receptor beta chains from a single sample sequenced in a study of blood T cell repertoires in COVID-19. The data were produced by immunoSEQ multiplex PCR, yet TCRdb's version contains in-frame clones alone and is incomplete. The table shows fewer than 200,000 clones, with 70% to 90% occurring only once. The sample comprised peripheral blood. Source of these receptors: a man in his forties or fifties with active or convalescent COVID-19.

The chain has TRBV28 and TRBJ2-2; D gene unclear. The CDR3 is 14 amino acids. Germline CDR1 and CDR2: MDHEN and SYDVKM. V was trimmed by 3 bases and J by 1 base, leaving 6 bases between them. Written as DNA, the CDR3 is TGTGCCAGCAGTTTTTCGGTGAACACCGGGGAGCTGTTTTTT. This codes for CASSFSVNTGELFF.

This chain links TRBV6-2 or TRBV6-3 with TRBJ2-1; D ambiguous. Between the trimmed V and J ends, which lost 2 bases and 4 bases, there was a span of 9 bases. The germline gives CDR1 MNHEY, CDR2 SVGEGT. The CDR3 totals 14 residues. The CDR3 loop is CASSYTEEYNEQFF. CDR3 sequence (DNA): TGTGCCAGCAGTTACACTGAAGAATACAATGAGCAGTTCTTC.

This clone was observed a single time. The gene calls are TRBV3-1 (or the pseudogene TRBV3-2) and TRBJ1-5; unclear D gene. Looked up from germline, CDR1 is LGHDT and CDR2 is YNNKEL (reference sequence). V dropped 0 bases and J dropped 1 base, with 10 bases sitting between them. This CDR3 has 16 residues. The CDR3 loop is CASSQDSGFSNQPQHF. DNA for the CDR3: TGTGCCAGCAGCCAAGATTCCGGGTTCAGCAATCAGCCCCAGCATTTT.

The V gene is TRBV3-1 (or the pseudogene TRBV3-2), the J gene TRBJ2-2; D is ambiguous. V was clipped by 1 base and J by 0 bases, with 9 bases between them. Germline loops: CDR1 LGHDT, CDR2 YNNKEL (reference sequence). This CDR3 contains 16 residues. The CDR3 protein is CASSQVVYPNTGELFF. The DNA for the CDR3 is TGTGCCAGCAGCCAAGTAGTCTATCCGAACACCGGGGAGCTGTTTTTT.

CDR3 protein: CASSIGGGGYQPQHF. Here the CDR3 DNA reads TGTGCCAGTAGTATAGGAGGGGGCGGTTATCAGCCCCAGCATTTT. The genes are TRBV19 and TRBJ1-5; the match to TRBD1 covers 7 bases. The CDR3 spans 15 residues. Germline CDR1 LNHDA, CDR2 SQIVND (reference sequence). J lost 5 bases, V lost 1 base, and 5 bases had no gene match.

This clone has only one observation. J is TRBJ1-1 and V is TRBV18, with TRBD1 matching 10 bases. The CDR3 consists of 14 residues. The V segment lost 5 bases and the J segment 1 base; nucleotides outside the gene matches: 1. The germline V gene encodes CDR1 KGHSH and CDR2 LQKENI. DNA for the CDR3: TGTGCCAGCTCAAGGGACAGGGGGAACACTGAAGCTTTCTTT. Its protein is CASSRDRGNTEAFF.

Concerning this clone: Mismatch with germline at one junction end may stem from a read error. The chain couples TRBV7-2 to TRBJ2-7, with TRBD1 matching over 7 bases. Per the germline V gene, CDR1 is SGHTA and CDR2 is FQGNSA. This CDR3 is built from 14 residues. CDR3 protein: CASSLMGQGESSNF. The CDR3 DNA is TGTGCCAGCAGCTTAATGGGGCAGGGGGAGAGCTCGAACTTC.

The rearrangement uses TRBV3-1 (or the pseudogene TRBV3-2) and TRBJ2-2; 15 nucleotides line up with TRBD2. The J segment lost 2 bases and the V segment lost 3 bases, leaving 10 bases of the junction unmatched. CDR1 is LGHDT, CDR2 YNNKEL, per germline (reference sequence). The CDR3 loop spans 20 amino acids. The DNA for the CDR3 is TGTGCCAGCAGCCAGGGGTCCAGGACTAGCGGGGGGGAAAACACCGGGGAGCTGTTTTTT. Its translation is CASSQGSRTSGGENTGELFF.

V usage is TRBV10-1 and J usage is TRBJ2-1, with D perhaps TRBD2 (6 bases). V was cut by 3 bases and J by 5 bases, with 8 bases left in between. Germline V lookup: CDR1 WNHNN, CDR2 SYGVQD (reference sequence). The CDR3 is 13 amino acids. The CDR3 here is CASSDSGHNEQFF. The DNA for the CDR3 is TGCGCCAGCAGTGATAGCGGTCACAATGAGCAGTTCTTC.

The CDR3: CASSARTGTGGYEQYF. The CDR3 coding sequence is TGTGCCAGCAGCGCGAGAACCGGGACAGGGGGCTACGAGCAGTACTTC. The gene calls are TRBV11-2 and TRBJ2-7; 11 bases match TRBD1. The CDR3 sequence is 16 residues long. The V and J ends lost 5 bases and 3 bases, in that order; junction bases with no gene match: 9. Looked up from germline, CDR1 is SGHAT and CDR2 is FQNNGV.

CDR3 DNA: TGTGCCACCAGCAGACAGGGCCAAAATGGCTACACCTTC. Translation: CATSRQGQNGYTF. This rearrangement joins TRBV15 to TRBJ1-2; a weak D match, TRBD1 (5 bases). Per germline, CDR1 LNHNV and CDR2 YYDKDF (reference sequence). This CDR3 is 13 amino acids long. Trimming left V 2 bases short and J 6 bases short, with 10 bases between.

This rearrangement joins TRBV3-1 (or the pseudogene TRBV3-2) to TRBJ1-2; D remains unclear. The germline gives CDR1 LGHDT, CDR2 YNNKEL (reference sequence). Trimming removed 1 base from V and 7 bases from J, with 4 bases in between. CDR3 length: 11 amino acids. The CDR3 here is CASSQASGYTF. In nucleotides, the CDR3 is TGTGCCAGCAGCCAAGCTTCTGGCTACACCTTC.

This chain links TRBV3-1 (or the pseudogene TRBV3-2) with TRBJ1-2, with 9 nucleotides matching TRBD1. This CDR3 contains 12 residues. V shed 8 bases and J 5 bases; nucleotides not matched to a gene: 3. Germline assignment: CDR1 LGHDT and CDR2 YNNKEL (reference sequence). CDR3 nucleotide sequence: TGTGCCAGCTCGGGACAGGGTTATGGCTACACCTTC. Its protein is CASSGQGYGYTF.

The chain employs TRBV28 and TRBJ2-7, with TRBD1 matching 10 bases. The trim removed 8 bases at V and 3 bases at J, leaving 7 bases unmatched. The CDR3 has 14 amino acids. Germline CDR1 and CDR2: MDHEN and SYDVKM. The chain's CDR3 is CASFQGQGNYEQYF. The DNA for the CDR3 is TGTGCCAGCTTCCAGGGACAGGGGAACTACGAGCAGTACTTC.

In this sample, this clone turned up once. The rearrangement uses TRBV28 and TRBJ1-6; D might be TRBD1 (5 bases). This CDR3 contains 16 residues. The V and J ends lost 6 bases and 6 bases respectively, with 18 bases between them. The germline CDR1 and CDR2 sequences are MDHEN and SYDVKM. CDR3 amino acids: CASSPRGGERNSPLHF. The CDR3 region has the DNA TGTGCCAGCAGCCCTCGTGGGGGGGAGCGTAATTCACCCCTCCACTTT.

This clone appeared a few times. The chain carries TRBV4-1 and TRBJ2-6; 8 nucleotides match TRBD1. Germline loops: CDR1 MGHRA, CDR2 YSYEKL. The length of the CDR3 is 14 residues. J lost 2 bases, V lost 7 bases, and 1 base had no gene match. The DNA of the CDR3 is TGCGCCAGCAAACAGGGGGCTGGGGCCAACGTCCTGACTTTC. Amino acid sequence: CASKQGAGANVLTF.

The chain has TRBV6-2 or TRBV6-3 and TRBJ1-2; maybe TRBD1 (6 bases). This CDR3 has 16 residues. Germline V CDR1 and CDR2: MNHEY, SVGEGT. V was shortened by 5 bases and J by 0 bases, with 16 bases between the two germline ends. The CDR3 is CASSPRGGETNYGYTF. Written as DNA, the CDR3 is TGTGCCAGCAGTCCACGAGGGGGAGAAACTAACTATGGCTACACCTTC.

The CDR3 sequence is CASRKTGAYEQYF. The CDR3 DNA is TGTGCCAGCAGGAAGACAGGGGCTTACGAGCAGTACTTC. The gene calls are TRBV5-6 and TRBJ2-7, with 8 bases identical to TRBD1. Trimming removed 5 bases from V and 4 bases from J; junction bases left unmatched: 5. CDR3 length: 13 residues. Germline values: CDR1 SGHDT, CDR2 YYEEEE. Full variable domain (remainder filled in from reference TRBV5-6 and TRBJ2-7): DAGVTQSPTHLIKTRGQQVTLRCSPKSGHDTVSWYQQALGQGPQFIFQYYEEEERQRGNFPDRFSGHQFPNYSSELNVNALLLGDSALYLCASRKTGAYEQYFGPGTRLTVT.

This chain uses TRBV19 with TRBJ1-1; D is perhaps TRBD1 (6 bases). The germline CDR1 and CDR2 sequences are LNHDA and SQIVND (reference sequence). The CDR3 totals 14 residues. V was clipped by 4 bases and J by 1 base, with 10 bases between them. CDR3 residues: CASSRQGTNTEAFF. CDR3 sequence (DNA): TGTGCCAGTAGTAGGCAGGGGACGAACACTGAAGCTTTCTTT.

The chain recombines TRBV6-4 with TRBJ1-2, with D unresolved. Germline CDR1 is MRHNA and CDR2 is SNTAGT. The CDR3 has 11 residues. V lost 7 bases to trimming and J lost 6 bases, with 9 bases between them. The CDR3 DNA is TGTGCCAGCACTAACAGTGATGGCTACACCTTC. Protein sequence: CASTNSDGYTF.

V usage is TRBV5-6 and J usage is TRBJ2-7; 10 bases match TRBD1. Per the germline V gene, CDR1 is SGHDT and CDR2 is YYEEEE. The CDR3 runs to 15 residues. Trimming cost V 4 bases and J 5 bases; bases outside gene matches: 9. The CDR3 sequence is CASSPDRGVRNEQYF. The CDR3 DNA is TGTGCCAGCAGCCCGGACAGGGGGGTGCGGAACGAGCAGTACTTC.

The rearrangement joins TRBV7-3 to TRBJ1-6; 9 nucleotides line up with TRBD1. CDR3 length: 14 amino acids. J gave up 9 bases and V 3 bases, and 3 bases lay outside the gene matches. Germline V gene data show CDR1 as SGHTA and CDR2 as FQGTGA. The CDR3 bases are TGTGCCAGCAGCTTGGGGACAGGGACTTCACCCCTCCACTTT. Its translation is CASSLGTGTSPLHF.